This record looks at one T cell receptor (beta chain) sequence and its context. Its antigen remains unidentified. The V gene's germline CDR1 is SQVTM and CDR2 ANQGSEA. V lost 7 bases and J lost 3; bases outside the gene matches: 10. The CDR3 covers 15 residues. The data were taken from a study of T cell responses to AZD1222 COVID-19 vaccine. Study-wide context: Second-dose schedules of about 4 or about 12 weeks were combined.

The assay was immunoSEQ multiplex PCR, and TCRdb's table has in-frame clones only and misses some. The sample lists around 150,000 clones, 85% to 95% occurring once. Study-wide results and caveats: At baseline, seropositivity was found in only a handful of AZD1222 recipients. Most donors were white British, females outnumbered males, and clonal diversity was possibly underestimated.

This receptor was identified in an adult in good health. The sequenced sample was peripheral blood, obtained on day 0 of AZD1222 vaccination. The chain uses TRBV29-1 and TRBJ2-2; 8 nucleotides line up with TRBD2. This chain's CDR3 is CSADVAGWDTGELFF. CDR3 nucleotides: TGCAGCGCCGATGTAGCGGGATGGGACACCGGGGAGCTGTTTTTT.